A selection of T cell receptor beta chains follows, all from one sample in a study of blood T cell repertoires in COVID-19. Profiling relied on immunoSEQ multiplex PCR, and the TCRdb table lists in-frame clones only, not all of them. The table records about 220,000 clones, roughly 85% of them present only once. The sequencing sample was made of peripheral blood. These receptors were collected from a woman aged 70-85 years with COVID-19, enrolled during active disease. Each CDR3 is given with its conserved first and last residue. The D gene is left open where the match is weak.

D gene: TRBD1
J gene: TRBJ1-5
V gene: TRBV6-5
CDR3 protein: CASSSGQGAQPQHF

D gene: NA
J gene: TRBJ2-3
V gene: TRBV29-1
CDR3 protein: CSVEYPGGTDTQYF

D gene: NA
J gene: TRBJ1-6
V gene: TRBV6-5
CDR3 protein: CASRSTGNNSPLHF

D gene: NA
J gene: TRBJ2-1
V gene: TRBV5-8
CDR3 protein: CASSKAGPRSYNEQFF

D gene: TRBD1
J gene: TRBJ1-1
V gene: TRBV2
CDR3 protein: CASSGKGQGRTEAFF

D gene: NA
J gene: TRBJ2-5
V gene: TRBV29-1
CDR3 protein: CSVEGQVRETQYF

D gene: TRBD1
J gene: TRBJ2-1
V gene: TRBV6-5
CDR3 protein: CASSYSTQGAGEQFF

D gene: TRBD2
J gene: TRBJ2-3
V gene: TRBV7-8
CDR3 protein: CASSLRIRTRYYTQYF

D gene: NA
J gene: TRBJ2-3
V gene: TRBV21-1
CDR3 protein: CASSKGPSGAEASTDTQYF

D gene: TRBD2
J gene: TRBJ2-2
V gene: TRBV19
CDR3 protein: CASSIVAGTNTGELFF

D gene: NA
J gene: TRBJ1-2
V gene: TRBV6-5
CDR3 protein: CASSRALDYGYTF

D gene: NA
J gene: TRBJ2-7
V gene: TRBV11-2
CDR3 protein: CASSSSGFEQYF

D gene: NA
J gene: TRBJ1-1
V gene: TRBV9
CDR3 protein: CASSVRDSRARTEAFF

D gene: NA
J gene: TRBJ2-7
V gene: TRBV7-9
CDR3 protein: CASSLAWPGFQQYF

D gene: TRBD1
J gene: TRBJ1-1
V gene: TRBV12-5
CDR3 protein: CASGKGQGGVNTEAFF

D gene: NA
J gene: TRBJ1-3
V gene: TRBV9
CDR3 protein: CASSRTGQGNTIYF

D gene: TRBD1
J gene: TRBJ2-7
V gene: TRBV18
CDR3 protein: CASSPGQGSYEQYF

D gene: NA
J gene: TRBJ2-7
V gene: TRBV7-3
CDR3 protein: CASSLASGDSEQYF

D gene: NA
J gene: TRBJ1-2
V gene: TRBV9
CDR3 protein: CASSVGGRYGYTF

D gene: NA
J gene: TRBJ2-7
V gene: TRBV11-2
CDR3 protein: CASSRTTGLSSSYEQYF

D gene: NA
J gene: TRBJ2-1
V gene: TRBV10-2
CDR3 protein: CASSDGGHEQFF

D gene: TRBD2
J gene: TRBJ2-7
V gene: TRBV7-2
CDR3 protein: CASSSLTSGGSSYEQYF

D gene: TRBD1
J gene: TRBJ2-1
V gene: TRBV4-3
CDR3 protein: CASSLGQGADEQFF

D gene: NA
J gene: TRBJ1-4
V gene: TRBV5-1
CDR3 protein: CASSPGTNNEKLFF

D gene: NA
J gene: TRBJ1-1
V gene: TRBV5-1
CDR3 protein: CASSLVAGFTEAFF

D gene: TRBD1
J gene: TRBJ1-2
V gene: TRBV4-3
CDR3 protein: CASSRVTGGYGYTF

D gene: NA
J gene: TRBJ1-1
V gene: TRBV27
CDR3 protein: CATSDTRDTEAFF

D gene: NA
J gene: TRBJ2-1
V gene: TRBV9
CDR3 protein: CASSVAGFHYNEQFF

D gene: NA
J gene: TRBJ1-1
V gene: TRBV27
CDR3 protein: CASSLKGGGPTEAFF

D gene: NA
J gene: TRBJ2-7
V gene: TRBV29-1
CDR3 protein: CSASPGPGAEQYF